This TCR beta chain appears in the sequencing data of a study of cytomegalovirus exposure and HLA in healthy donors. Overall study findings and caveats: In an earlier analysis, in about 530 donors, most V segments appeared productive either ~87% or ~30% of the time. The study labeled 150 or so TCR beta chains cytomegalovirus-associated.

Primers for the PCR totalled 60 Vbeta and 13 Jbeta. Clones were sequenced by immunoSEQ multiplex PCR, and TCRdb holds only the in-frame ones, with some missing. Of around 74,000 clones in the sample, 79% are singletons; the top ten hold roughly 2.5%. Comment on this clone: Its antigen is unknown.

Germline V gene sequence: CDR1 LGHNA, CDR2 YNFKEQ. J lost 6 bases, V lost 0 bases, and 7 bases had no gene match. There are 16 residues in the CDR3. Nominal health characterized the donors when sampled, though unrecorded immune exposures were likely. V gene TRBV4-2 combines with J gene TRBJ2-5; 10 bases are a match to TRBD2. The sequencing input was PBMCs. This TCR came from a young man in good health and CMV-seronegative. The CDR3 protein is CASSQENIAGGKTQYF. CDR3 bases: TGTGCCAGCAGCCAAGAAAATATAGCGGGGGGAAAGACCCAGTACTTC.